The following is a TCR beta chain sequence with its context. This may be a read error, as it is one base from a much larger clone. Per the germline V gene, CDR1 is SNHLY and CDR2 is FYNNEI. This CDR3 spans 15 amino acids. Using a constant-region primer together with ProtoScript II reverse transcriptase, TCR beta cDNA was made from around 0.55 ug of total RNA. Libraries covering TCR beta were generated through three nested multiplex PCR rounds (using a slightly modified ARM-PCR). TRBV1-TRBV30 forward and Cbeta reverse primers drove the first two roughly 10-cycle rounds. From the multiplex PCR reads, TCRdb called clonotypes with MiXCR, one entry per CDR3 protein. The repertoire includes about 190,000 distinct CDR3 sequences, around 81% of them detected once, and approximately 18% sits in the top ten. The source material, 20-30 mg of unsorted bulk tissue, was used to co-extract RNA and DNA. The entry originates in a study of tumor-infiltrating lymphocytes in primary liver carcinoma.

The receptor was isolated from a man in his forties with primary liver carcinoma and hepatitis B virus infection. This chain links TRBV2 with TRBJ1-5; unclear D gene. Sequenced sample: tumor tissue from primary liver carcinoma. CDR3 region: CARSAQDYSNQPQHF. The CDR3 DNA is TGTGCCCGCAGTGCCCAGGACTATAGCAATCAGCCCCAGCATTTT.